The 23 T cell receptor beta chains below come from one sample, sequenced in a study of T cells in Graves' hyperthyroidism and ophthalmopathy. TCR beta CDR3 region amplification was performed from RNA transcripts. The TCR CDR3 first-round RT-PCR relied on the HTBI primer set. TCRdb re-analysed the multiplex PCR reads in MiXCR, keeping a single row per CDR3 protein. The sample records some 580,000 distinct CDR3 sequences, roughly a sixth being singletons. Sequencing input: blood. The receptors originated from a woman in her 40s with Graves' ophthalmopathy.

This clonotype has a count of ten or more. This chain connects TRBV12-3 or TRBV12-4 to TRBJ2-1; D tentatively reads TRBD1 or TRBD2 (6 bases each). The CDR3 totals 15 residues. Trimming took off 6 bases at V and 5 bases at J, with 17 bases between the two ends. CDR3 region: CASRTSSGGHNEQFF. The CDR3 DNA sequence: TGTGCCAGCAGAACTAGTTCCGGGGGCCACAATGAGCAGTTCTTC.

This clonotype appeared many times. Here the CDR3 DNA reads TGCGCCAGCAGCCAAGGACGCGTCGGTGACACTGAAGCTTTCTTT. Translating it yields CASSQGRVGDTEAFF. This chain joins TRBV4-1 and TRBJ1-1; D gene ambiguous. V dropped 1 base and J dropped 3 bases, with 12 bases sitting between them. This CDR3 region has 15 residues. In germline, CDR1 is MGHRA, CDR2 YSYEKL.

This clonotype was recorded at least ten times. The CDR3 protein is CASSPQSGGSPDTQYF. The CDR3 DNA sequence: TGTGCCAGCAGTCCCCAGAGCGGGGGGTCGCCTGATACGCAGTATTTT. The chain links TRBV6-1 to TRBJ2-3, with 9 positions matching TRBD2. Germline V gene data show CDR1 as MNHNS and CDR2 as SASEGT. The V and J ends lost 5 bases and 6 bases, in that order; junction bases with no gene match: 12. CDR3 size: 16 residues.

As DNA, the CDR3 is TGTGCCAGCAGTTTCCTCGGGGCACAGGAGCAGTTCTTC. This codes for CASSFLGAQEQFF. The chain recombines TRBV12-3 or TRBV12-4 with TRBJ2-1; D may correspond to TRBD1 or TRBD2 (5 bases each). Trimming left V 3 bases short and J 10 bases short, with 13 bases between. The CDR3 contains 13 residues.

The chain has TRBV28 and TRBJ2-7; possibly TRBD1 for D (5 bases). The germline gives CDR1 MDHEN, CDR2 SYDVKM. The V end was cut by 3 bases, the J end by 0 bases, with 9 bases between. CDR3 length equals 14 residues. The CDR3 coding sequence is TGTGCCAGCAGTTTGAGGACACCCTCCTACGAGCAGTACTTC. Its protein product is CASSLRTPSYEQYF.

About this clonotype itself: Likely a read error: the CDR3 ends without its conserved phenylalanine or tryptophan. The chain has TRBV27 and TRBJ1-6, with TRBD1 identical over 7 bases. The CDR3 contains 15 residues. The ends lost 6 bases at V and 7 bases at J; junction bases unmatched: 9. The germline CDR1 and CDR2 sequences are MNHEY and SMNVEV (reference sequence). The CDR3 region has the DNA TGTGCCAGCAGCCTTACAGGGGCTGGGAATTCACCCCTCCACCTT. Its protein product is CASSLTGAGNSPLHL.

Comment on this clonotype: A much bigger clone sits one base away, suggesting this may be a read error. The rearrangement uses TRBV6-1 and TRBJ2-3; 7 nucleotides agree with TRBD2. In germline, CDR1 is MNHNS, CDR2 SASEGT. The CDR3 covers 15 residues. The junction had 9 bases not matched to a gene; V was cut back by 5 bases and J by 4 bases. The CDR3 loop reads CASSYEGGEADTQYF. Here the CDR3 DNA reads TGTGCCAGCAGTTATGAGGGAGGGGAGGCAGATACGCAGTATTTT.

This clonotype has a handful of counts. CDR3 nucleotides: TGTGCCAGCACTATGGGACTGCCCAGCAATGAGCAGTTCTTC. It yields the protein CASTMGLPSNEQFF. V is TRBV2 and J is TRBJ2-1, with D perhaps TRBD2 (6 bases). Germline CDR1 is SNHLY and CDR2 is FYNNEI. The CDR3 runs to 14 residues. The V end lost 7 bases, the J end lost 6 bases, and 16 bases lay between the germline ends.

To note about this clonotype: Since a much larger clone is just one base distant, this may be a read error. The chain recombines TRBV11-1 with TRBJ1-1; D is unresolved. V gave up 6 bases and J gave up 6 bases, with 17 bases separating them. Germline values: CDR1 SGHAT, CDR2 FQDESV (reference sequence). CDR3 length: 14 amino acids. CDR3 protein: CASSCTLGPAEAFF. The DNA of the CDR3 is TGTGCCAGCAGTTGCACTCTCGGGCCGGCTGAAGCTTTCTTT.

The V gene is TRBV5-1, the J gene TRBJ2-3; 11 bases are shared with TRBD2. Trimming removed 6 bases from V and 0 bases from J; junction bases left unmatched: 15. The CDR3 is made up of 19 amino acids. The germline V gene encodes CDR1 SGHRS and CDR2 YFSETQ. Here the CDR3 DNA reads TGCGCCAGCACCCTTGGGCTAGCGGGGGGACAACCTAGCACAGATACGCAGTATTTT. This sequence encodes CASTLGLAGGQPSTDTQYF.

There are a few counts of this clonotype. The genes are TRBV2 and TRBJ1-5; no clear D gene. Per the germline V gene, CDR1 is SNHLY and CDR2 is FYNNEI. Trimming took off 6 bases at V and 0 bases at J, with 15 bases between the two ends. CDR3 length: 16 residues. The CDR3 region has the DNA TGTGCCAGCAGCAACAGAGTTCCAGCTAGCAATCAGCCCCAGCATTTT. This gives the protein CASSNRVPASNQPQHF.

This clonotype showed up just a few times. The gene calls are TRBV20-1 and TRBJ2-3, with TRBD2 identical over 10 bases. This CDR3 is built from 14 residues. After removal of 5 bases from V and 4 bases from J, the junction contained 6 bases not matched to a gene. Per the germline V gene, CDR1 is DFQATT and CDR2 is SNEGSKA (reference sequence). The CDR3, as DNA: TGCAGTGCTCTTGAGCGGGGGGGCTCAGATACGCAGTATTTT. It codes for CSALERGGSDTQYF.

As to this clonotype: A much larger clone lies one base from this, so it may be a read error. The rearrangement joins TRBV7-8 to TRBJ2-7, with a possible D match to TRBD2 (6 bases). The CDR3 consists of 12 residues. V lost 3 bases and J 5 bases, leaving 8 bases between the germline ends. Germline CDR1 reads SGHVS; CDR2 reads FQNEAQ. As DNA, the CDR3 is TGTGCCAGCAGCTTCGCGGGGAACGAGCAGTACTTC. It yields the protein CASSFAGNEQYF.

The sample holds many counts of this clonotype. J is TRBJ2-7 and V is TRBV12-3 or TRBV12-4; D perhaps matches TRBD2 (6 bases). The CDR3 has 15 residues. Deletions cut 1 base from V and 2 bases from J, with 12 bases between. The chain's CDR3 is CASSLVGTGTYEQYF. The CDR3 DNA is TGTGCCAGCAGTTTAGTGGGGACTGGGACCTACGAGCAGTACTTC.

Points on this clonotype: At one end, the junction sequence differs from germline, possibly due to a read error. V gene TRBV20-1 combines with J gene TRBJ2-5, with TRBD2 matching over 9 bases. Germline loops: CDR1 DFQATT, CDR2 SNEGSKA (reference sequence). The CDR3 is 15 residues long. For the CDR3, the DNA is TGCAGTGTTAGAGCGGGGGGTAGCGGGATTGGGACCCAGTACTTC. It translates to CSVRAGGSGIGTQYF.

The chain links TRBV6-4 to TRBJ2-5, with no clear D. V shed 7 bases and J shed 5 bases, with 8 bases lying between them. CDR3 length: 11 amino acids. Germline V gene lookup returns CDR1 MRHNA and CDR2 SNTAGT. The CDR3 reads CASMGIETQYF. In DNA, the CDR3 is TGTGCCAGCATGGGCATCGAGACCCAGTACTTC.

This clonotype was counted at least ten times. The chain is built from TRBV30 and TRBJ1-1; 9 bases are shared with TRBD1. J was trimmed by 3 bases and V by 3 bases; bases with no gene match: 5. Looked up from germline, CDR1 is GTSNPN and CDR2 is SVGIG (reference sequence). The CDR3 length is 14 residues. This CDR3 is CAWRRGQGYTEAFF. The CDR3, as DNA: TGTGCCTGGAGACGCGGACAGGGGTACACTGAAGCTTTCTTT.

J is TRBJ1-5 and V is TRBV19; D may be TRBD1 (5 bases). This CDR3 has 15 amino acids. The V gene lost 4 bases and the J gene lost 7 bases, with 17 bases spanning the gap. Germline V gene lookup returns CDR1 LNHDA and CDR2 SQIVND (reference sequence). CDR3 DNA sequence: TGTGCCAGTAGTACTACAGGAGGCCCGAGACAGCCCCAGCATTTT. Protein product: CASSTTGGPRQPQHF.

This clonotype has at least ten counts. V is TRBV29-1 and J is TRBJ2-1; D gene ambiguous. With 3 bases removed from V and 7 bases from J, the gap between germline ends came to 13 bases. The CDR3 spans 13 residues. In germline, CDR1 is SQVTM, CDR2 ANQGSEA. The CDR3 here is CSVDGPRLNEQFF. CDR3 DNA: TGCAGCGTTGACGGACCACGCCTTAATGAGCAGTTCTTC.

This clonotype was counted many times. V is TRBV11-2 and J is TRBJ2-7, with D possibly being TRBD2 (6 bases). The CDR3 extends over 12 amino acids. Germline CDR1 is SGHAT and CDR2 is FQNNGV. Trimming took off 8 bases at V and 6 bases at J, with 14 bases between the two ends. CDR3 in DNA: TGTGCCAGCGGACAACTAGCCTCCGAGCAGTACTTC. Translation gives CASGQLASEQYF.

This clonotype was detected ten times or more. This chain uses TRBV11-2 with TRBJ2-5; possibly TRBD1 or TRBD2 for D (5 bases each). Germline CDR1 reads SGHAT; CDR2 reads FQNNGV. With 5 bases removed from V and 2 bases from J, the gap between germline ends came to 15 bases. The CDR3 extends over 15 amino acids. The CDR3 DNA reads TGTGCCAGCAGCCGACCGGGACGCTCACAAGAGACCCAGTACTTC. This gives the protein CASSRPGRSQETQYF.

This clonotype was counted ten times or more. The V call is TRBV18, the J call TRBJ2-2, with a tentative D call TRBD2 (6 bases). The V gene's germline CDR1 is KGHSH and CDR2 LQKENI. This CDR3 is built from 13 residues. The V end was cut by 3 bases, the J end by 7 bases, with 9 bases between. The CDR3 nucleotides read TGTGCCAGCTCACCTGGGACTCACGGGGAGCTGTTTTTT. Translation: CASSPGTHGELFF.

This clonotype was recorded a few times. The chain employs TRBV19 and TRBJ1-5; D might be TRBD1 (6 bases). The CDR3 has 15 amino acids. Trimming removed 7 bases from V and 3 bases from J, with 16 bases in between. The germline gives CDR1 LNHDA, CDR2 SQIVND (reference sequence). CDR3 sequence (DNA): TGTGCCAGTACCTATACAGGGAACTCCAATCAGCCCCAGCATTTT. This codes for CASTYTGNSNQPQHF.